Listed below are T cell receptor beta chains from one sample, sequenced in a study of CD8+ T cells in alopecia areata. Only in-frame clones appear in the TCRdb table, and some are missing; sequencing was by immunoSEQ multiplex PCR. Among some 190,000 clones, about 60% were seen once, and the ten largest hold less than 0.8%. This specimen was CD4+ T cells sorted from blood, taken at week 4, from a patient treated with tofacitinib. The receptors shown here come from a human donor with alopecia areata. Each CDR3 is given with its conserved first and last residue. D genes are given only for firm matches. Clone size is not always given. Where it is, it says once, few, many or a class for expanded clones.

CASSPGNQPQHF,TGTGCCAGCAGCCCGGGTAATCAGCCCCAGCATTTT,TRBV2,TRBJ1-5,12,.,.
CAWSGTATNTGELFF,TGTGCCTGGAGTGGGACGGCCACGAACACCGGGGAGCTGTTTTTT,TRBV30,TRBJ2-2,15,.,.
CASSLSDNNQPQHF,TGTGCCAGCAGTTTATCTGACAACAATCAGCCCCAGCATTTT,TRBV28,TRBJ1-5,14,.,.
CASSSRRTGNTGELFF,TGTGCCAGCAGCTCCCGCCGGACAGGGAACACCGGGGAGCTGTTTTTT,TRBV7-3,TRBJ2-2,16,.,TRBD1
CASRQGLRNTEAFF,TGTGCCAGCAGGCAGGGTTTGCGTAACACTGAAGCTTTCTTT,TRBV6-5,TRBJ1-1,14,.,.
CSVELRRNTEAFF,TGCAGCGTTGAGCTGCGGAGGAACACTGAAGCTTTCTTT,TRBV29-1,TRBJ1-1,13,few,.
CASSSPSRPNEQFF,TGTGCCAGCAGCTCTCCTAGCCGACCCAATGAGCAGTTCTTC,TRBV7-2,TRBJ2-1,14,many,.
CASSLGTAIADTQYF,TGTGCCAGCAGCTTAGGGACAGCAATCGCAGATACGCAGTATTTT,TRBV7-2,TRBJ2-3,15,.,.
CASSYSIGFRADGYTF,TGTGCCAGCAGTTACTCGATAGGGTTCAGGGCGGATGGCTACACCTTC,TRBV6-6,TRBJ1-2,16,.,.
CAWSTSHRYTEAFF,TGTGCCTGGAGTACATCTCACAGGTACACTGAAGCTTTCTTT,TRBV30,TRBJ1-1,14,.,.
CASSSTHVTDTQYF,TGTGCCAGCAGTTCGACACATGTCACAGATACGCAGTATTTT,TRBV6-5,TRBJ2-3,14,.,.
CASSQQLAGSSTDTQYF,TGCGCCAGCAGCCAGCAACTAGCGGGATCCTCCACAGATACGCAGTATTTT,TRBV5-1,TRBJ2-3,17,.,TRBD2
CASTRGLASETQYF,TGTGCCAGCACCAGGGGACTAGCATCGGAGACCCAGTACTTC,TRBV7-2,TRBJ2-5,14,few,TRBD2
CASSRTTGNTDTQYF,TGCGCCAGCAGCCGAACAACAGGGAACACAGATACGCAGTATTTT,TRBV5-1,TRBJ2-3,15,.,.
CASSRQGVYGYTF,TGTGCCAGCAGCCGACAGGGCGTCTATGGCTACACCTTC,TRBV7-2,TRBJ1-2,13,many,TRBD1
CSVDGTGKWNEQFF,TGCAGCGTTGACGGGACAGGGAAATGGAATGAGCAGTTCTTC,TRBV29-1,TRBJ2-1,14,few,TRBD1
CSVGLAGVIHEQFF,TGCAGCGTCGGACTAGCGGGGGTGATCCATGAGCAGTTCTTC,TRBV29-1,TRBJ2-1,14,.,TRBD2
CSVDSRGFGNTIYF,TGCAGCGTTGACTCAAGGGGATTTGGAAACACCATATATTTT,TRBV29-1,TRBJ1-3,14,.,.
CAWSPGGHETQYF,TGTGCCTGGAGCCCAGGGGGCCACGAGACCCAGTACTTC,TRBV30,TRBJ2-5,13,.,TRBD1
CASSFSWGLDYGYTF,TGTGCCAGCAGCTTTAGTTGGGGGCTCGACTATGGCTACACCTTC,TRBV7-8,TRBJ1-2,15,few,.